The sequence of this T cell receptor beta chain was determined in a study of blood T cell repertoires in COVID-19. On the study more broadly: Samples representing acute and convalescent COVID-19 were sourced from the United States, Italy and Spain. Sources were T cells, B-cell-depleted T cells, or PBMCs; the material itself was cDNA or gDNA.

One Seattle source followed patients from active infection through their disease course. To note about this clone: The same CDR3 is also encoded by other DNA sequences in this sample.

How the authors handled the data: From reference gene primer amplification, estimates of nucleated cell counts were derived. Libraries were prepared by immunoSEQ multiplex PCR; TCRdb keeps only in-frame clonotypes and omits some of them. The V and J calls and clone size are taken from that table; D and trimming were inferred from the DNA. The sample includes roughly 340,000 clones, 87% seen only once; the top ten take around 6%. Source material: peripheral blood. The receptor's source is a woman aged 45-60 years with COVID-19, enrolled during active disease.

The CDR3 DNA reads as TGTGCCAGCTCACCACAGGGGTCTGGAAACACCATATATTTT. Translation: CASSPQGSGNTIYF. The rearrangement joins TRBV18 to TRBJ1-3; TRBD1 is a possible D gene (5 bases). This CDR3 is built from 14 residues. Trimming stripped 1 base from V and 1 base from J, with 5 bases between. CDR1 and CDR2 (germline): KGHSH, LQKENI.